A selection of T cell receptor beta chains follows, all from one sample in a study of blood T cell repertoires in COVID-19. Only in-frame clones appear in the TCRdb table, and some are missing; sequencing was by immunoSEQ multiplex PCR. The table shows over 150,000 clones, with 80% to 85% occurring only once. The sequencing input was peripheral blood. The receptors here all came from a woman aged 70-85 years with COVID-19, enrolled during active disease. CDR3s include the opening cysteine and the closing phenylalanine or tryptophan.

>TRBJ1-2|TRBV30
CAWSPGVLGGYTF
>TRBJ1-3|TRBV19
CASSNVYGNTIYF
>TRBJ2-1|TRBV9
CASSRTSGRSEQFF
>TRBJ1-3|TRBV11-2
CASSLLQGFSGNTIYF
>TRBJ2-4|TRBV30
CAWSRTGQGFSKNIQYF
>TRBJ2-2|TRBV10-3
CAISEGQGNTGELFF
>TRBJ2-2|TRBV5-4
CASTRQGSITGELFF
>TRBJ1-3|TRBV29-1
CSVSRGPGNTIYF
>TRBJ1-5|TRBV12-3/TRBV12-4
CASRATVNQPQHF
>TRBJ2-1|TRBV19
CASSIPGGRGANEQFF
>TRBJ2-7|TRBV2
CASSGGTGAQGQYF
>TRBJ2-7|TRBV7-2
CASSLRQGASKQYF
>TRBJ2-1|TRBV4-3
CASSQERWLAGGDGLNNEQFF
>TRBJ1-1|TRBV2
CASSTRDRGKAFF
>TRBJ2-7|TRBV14
CASSLGLAGKQYF
>TRBJ2-3|TRBV5-1
CASSLGTSGSTDTQYF
>TRBJ2-7|TRBV6-5
CASSYRLADSYEQYF
>TRBJ2-6|TRBV5-1
CASSLYSSGANVLTF
>TRBJ2-1|TRBV10-3
CAIRDSRNEQFF
>TRBJ1-3|TRBV25-1
CASSINSGQGYGNTIYF
>TRBJ2-3|TRBV27
CASSLRLALTDTQYF
>TRBJ2-2|TRBV5-1
CASSLPGGNTGELFF
>TRBJ2-5|TRBV10-1
CASSDGTGVKYF
>TRBJ2-2|TRBV7-9
CASSSGTGGTGELFF
>TRBJ1-2|TRBV7-8
CASAAGVNYGYTF
>TRBJ1-4|TRBV5-8
CASSPSFLRTGYEKLFF
>TRBJ2-3|TRBV5-4
CASSSPSGNADTQYF
>TRBJ1-2|TRBV2
CASSELSLPGHNGMGYGYTF
>TRBJ1-5|TRBV6-5
CASSYQDRVGDQPQHF
>TRBJ2-3|TRBV4-3
CASSQDALAGDTQYF
>TRBJ1-1|TRBV30
CAWSVPEGWGTEAFF
>TRBJ1-1|TRBV6-6
CASSRELSGEAFF
>TRBJ2-7|TRBV5-4
CASSLGVAGAYEQYF
>TRBJ1-1|TRBV4-1
CASSQGRRTAVEAFF
>TRBJ2-5|TRBV4-3
CASSQSRAASGRAREETQYF
>TRBJ1-6|TRBV29-1
CSVAQGANSPLHF
>TRBJ1-1|TRBV4-1
CASSQQGRDGAFF
>TRBJ1-1|TRBV29-1
CSVSKNTEAFF
>TRBJ1-6|TRBV11-3
CASSLDLYSPLHF
>TRBJ2-5|TRBV5-8
CASSFRREGAETQYF
>TRBJ2-1|TRBV15
CATSPGTGKRNEQFF
>TRBJ1-2|TRBV7-2
CASSNGQATYGYTF
>TRBJ2-5|TRBV7-7
CASSSPSDTQETQYF
>TRBJ2-7|TRBV28
CASSLQGTGDYEQYF
>TRBJ2-3|TRBV6-5
CASNQIAGGTDTQYF